Presented here are 28 T cell receptor beta chains from one specimen sequenced in a study of glioma-infiltrating T cells after dendritic cell vaccination. Generated by immunoSEQ multiplex PCR, the TCRdb table keeps only in-frame clones and is missing some. The top ten clones hold approximately 6% of a sample with roughly 96,000 clones, 79% of them seen once. The sample here was blood, taken before dendritic cell vaccination. The receptors stem from a human donor with glioblastoma.

This rearrangement joins TRBV5-6 to TRBJ1-4; perhaps TRBD1 as D (5 bases). The CDR3 runs 15 residues. V was pared by 4 bases and J by 1 base, with 11 bases between. Germline CDR1 is SGHDT and CDR2 is YYEEEE. The CDR3 protein is CASSRLGETNEKLFF. The CDR3 DNA reads TGTGCCAGCAGCCGGCTAGGGGAAACTAATGAAAAACTGTTTTTT. Supplemented by reference TRBV5-6 and TRBJ1-4, the full variable domain reads DAGVTQSPTHLIKTRGQQVTLRCSPKSGHDTVSWYQQALGQGPQFIFQYYEEEERQRGNFPDRFSGHQFPNYSSELNVNALLLGDSALYLCASSRLGETNEKLFFGSGTQLSVL.

The CDR3 here is CASRPPVGRNTEAFF. The CDR3 nucleotides read TGTGCCAGCAGGCCTCCGGTGGGGCGCAACACTGAAGCTTTCTTT. The chain joins TRBV27 to TRBJ1-1, with a possible D match to TRBD1 (5 bases). V was trimmed by 6 bases and J by 2 bases, leaving 16 bases between them. The CDR3 totals 15 residues. Germline V gene lookup returns CDR1 MNHEY and CDR2 SMNVEV (reference sequence).

The rearrangement links TRBV2 to TRBJ1-2; TRBD1 matches at 10 bases. This CDR3 region has 14 residues. CDR1 SNHLY and CDR2 FYNNEI come from the germline V gene. Trimming removed 9 bases from V and 7 bases from J; junction bases left unmatched: 11. CDR3 protein: CARQIRQGAGGYTF. The CDR3 DNA follows: TGTGCCAGACAAATACGACAGGGGGCTGGTGGCTACACCTTC.

The chain is built from TRBV5-1 and TRBJ2-7; 15 bases are shared with TRBD2. Germline V lookup: CDR1 SGHRS, CDR2 YFSETQ. CDR3 length: 18 amino acids. J was trimmed by 6 bases and V by 4 bases; bases with no gene match: 14. This CDR3 reads CASSRTPGLAGGTFEQYF. Written as DNA, the CDR3 is TGCGCCAGCAGCCGCACTCCGGGACTAGCGGGGGGAACCTTCGAGCAGTACTTC.

The chain carries TRBV7-9 and TRBJ2-1; TRBD2 aligns across 7 bases. CDR1 and CDR2 from the germline V gene are SEHNR and FQNEAQ (reference sequence). The V segment lost 3 bases and the J segment 0 bases; nucleotides outside the gene matches: 8. This CDR3 has 17 amino acids. CDR3 protein: CASSLRRRGSSYNEQFF. In DNA, the CDR3 is TGTGCCAGCAGCTTGCGTCGGCGGGGGAGCTCCTACAATGAGCAGTTCTTC.

This clone was recorded once. The chain recombines TRBV4-1 with TRBJ1-6; D possibly corresponds to TRBD1 (6 bases). Germline V gives CDR1 MGHRA, CDR2 YSYEKL. This CDR3 has 18 residues. The V gene lost 1 base and the J gene lost 0 bases, with 13 bases spanning the gap. This CDR3 is CASSQAMQGSSYNSPLHF. Here the CDR3 DNA reads TGCGCCAGCAGCCAAGCGATGCAGGGGAGCTCCTATAATTCACCCCTCCACTTT.

This chain uses TRBV2 with TRBJ2-7, with D tentatively TRBD1 (6 bases). CDR1 is SNHLY, CDR2 FYNNEI, per germline. V was cut by 7 bases and J by 8 bases, with 18 bases left in between. This CDR3 is built from 13 residues. The CDR3 DNA reads as TGTGCCAGCACCCCGGGACAAAAAGCCAAGCAGTACTTC. Amino acids: CASTPGQKAKQYF.

V and J are TRBV28 and TRBJ1-1; possibly TRBD1 for D (5 bases). V gave up 9 bases and J gave up 10 bases, with 15 bases separating them. The CDR3 consists of 11 residues. The germline V gene has CDR1 MDHEN and CDR2 SYDVKM. The CDR3 loop is CASSQRGAAFF. DNA for the CDR3: TGTGCCAGTAGTCAAAGGGGCGCAGCTTTCTTT.

The DNA of the CDR3 is TGTGCCAGTAGAATTGGAGGGAGAGGCTACACCTTC. Residues: CASRIGGRGYTF. The V gene is TRBV19, the J gene TRBJ1-2; D remains ambiguous. The CDR3 is 12 residues long. The germline gives CDR1 LNHDA, CDR2 SQIVND (reference sequence). V lost 6 bases and J lost 8, with 13 bases in between.

This chain joins TRBV27 and TRBJ1-1; 7 positions match TRBD1. The CDR3 spans 14 residues. From germline, CDR1 is MNHEY and CDR2 SMNVEV (reference sequence). The V and J ends lost 5 bases and 8 bases, in that order; junction bases with no gene match: 11. CDR3 residues: CASSPAGTAKEAFF. The CDR3 region has the DNA TGTGCCAGCAGTCCAGCCGGGACAGCTAAGGAAGCTTTCTTT.

V and J are TRBV23-1 and TRBJ1-2; 7 bases align to TRBD1. TRBV23-1 is recorded as an ORF, its role being uncertain. The V and J ends lost 11 bases and 0 bases, in that order; junction bases with no gene match: 18. The CDR3 consists of 17 residues. The CDR3 loop is CALRGAVGTDTNYGYTF. DNA for the CDR3: TGCGCCCTTCGCGGAGCAGTCGGGACAGATACTAACTATGGCTACACCTTC.

CDR3 in amino acids: CASRRRGLSYEQYF. The CDR3 DNA reads TGTGCCTCCCGTAGGAGGGGACTATCCTACGAGCAGTACTTC. The rearrangement uses TRBV30 and TRBJ2-7, with 7 bases matching TRBD2. CDR1 is GTSNPN and CDR2 is SVGIG in the germline V gene (reference sequence). Trimming took 7 bases from V and 1 from J; bases not matched to a gene: 10. CDR3 length: 14 residues.

The J gene is TRBJ1-2, the V gene TRBV6-5, with unresolved D. V was cut by 4 bases and J by 5 bases, with 14 bases left in between. CDR3 length: 14 amino acids. Germline CDR1 reads MNHEY; CDR2 reads SVGAGI. For the CDR3, the DNA is TGTGCCAGCAGTTTAGCTGCCGGCTTTTATGGCTACACCTTC. As protein: CASSLAAGFYGYTF.

The genes are TRBV5-1 and TRBJ2-1; weak D call: TRBD1 (6 bases). The V end lost 0 bases, the J end lost 10 bases, and 14 bases lay between the germline ends. The CDR3 runs to 14 residues. The germline gives CDR1 SGHRS, CDR2 YFSETQ. The CDR3 protein is CASSLDEGDREQFF. DNA of the CDR3: TGCGCCAGCAGCTTGGATGAGGGAGACAGGGAGCAGTTCTTC.

The V and J genes are TRBV28 and TRBJ2-7; 9 bases align to TRBD2. Trimming cost V 6 bases and J 5 bases; bases outside gene matches: 11. The CDR3 covers 15 residues. Germline V gene lookup returns CDR1 MDHEN and CDR2 SYDVKM. CDR3 residues: CASSLRGLAFHEQYF. In nucleotides, the CDR3 is TGTGCCAGCAGCCTGAGGGGACTAGCTTTCCACGAGCAGTACTTC.

The chain has TRBV5-1 and TRBJ1-3; D gene unclear. V shed 4 bases and J shed 4 bases, with 9 bases lying between them. The CDR3 is 13 residues long. Germline-derived CDR1 and CDR2 are SGHRS and YFSETQ. The CDR3 DNA follows: TGCGCCAGCAGCCCCGGACTCGGAAACACCATATATTTT. Residues: CASSPGLGNTIYF.

The chain has TRBV7-3 and TRBJ2-2; 8 positions agree with TRBD1. Unmatched junction bases numbered 6, after V lost 5 bases and J lost 1 base. Germline V gene sequence: CDR1 SGHTA, CDR2 FQGTGA. The CDR3 totals 16 residues. This CDR3 reads CASSTGQGGNTGELFF. CDR3 DNA: TGTGCCAGCAGCACTGGACAGGGAGGGAACACCGGGGAGCTGTTTTTT.

About this clone: The junction shows a germline mismatch at one end, possibly a read error. The same CDR3 arises from other DNA sequences in this sample as well. This chain links TRBV5-1 with TRBJ2-3, with 8 bases fitting TRBD1. Germline CDR1 and CDR2: SGHRS and YFSETQ. This CDR3 has 16 amino acids. CDR3 DNA sequence: TGCGCCAGCAGCTCGCAAAGAGGGACAGGCACAGACACGCAGTATTTT. Translated: CASSSQRGTGTDTQYF. The full variable domain, rest sourced from reference TRBV5-1 and TRBJ2-3, is KAGVTQTPRYLIKTRGQQVTLSCSPISGHRSVSWYQQTPGQGLQFLFEYFSETQRNKGNFPGRFSGRQFSNSRSEMNVSTLELGDSALYLCASSSQRGTGTDTQYFGPGTRLTVL.

CDR3 sequence: CASRLTGGGETQYF. CDR3 nucleotide sequence: TGTGCCAGTAGACTAACAGGGGGTGGAGAGACCCAGTACTTC. The J gene is TRBJ2-5, the V gene TRBV19; 8 bases are shared with TRBD1. Germline CDR1 reads LNHDA; CDR2 reads SQIVND (reference sequence). V shed 6 bases, J shed 4 bases, and the junction held 7 bases outside the gene matches. The CDR3 contains 14 residues.

This chain joins TRBV10-2 and TRBJ2-7; 7 nucleotides align to TRBD2. CDR3 length: 12 amino acids. CDR1 is WSHSY and CDR2 is SAAADI in the germline V gene. V lost 4 bases to trimming and J lost 3 bases; unmatched junction nucleotides: 0. The DNA of the CDR3 is TGCGCCAGCAGTGGGGACTACTACGAGCAGTACTTC. Protein sequence: CASSGDYYEQYF.

The chain employs TRBV4-2 and TRBJ2-1, with 12 bases matching TRBD2. The germline V gene has CDR1 LGHNA and CDR2 YNFKEQ. V shed 5 bases and J 8 bases; nucleotides not matched to a gene: 13. The CDR3 extends over 17 amino acids. The CDR3 bases are TGTGCCAGCAGCTTGGGGATTCGGACTAGCGGGGAGGATGAGCAGTTCTTC. This gives the protein CASSLGIRTSGEDEQFF.

The DNA for the CDR3 is TGTGCCAGCTCACCGGCAAGAAGCACAGATACGCAGTATTTT. The encoded protein is CASSPARSTDTQYF. The chain has TRBV18 and TRBJ2-3; D unclear. The CDR3 consists of 14 residues. Germline lookup yields CDR1 KGHSH and CDR2 LQKENI. V lost 3 bases and J lost 0, with 7 bases in between.

The V and J genes are TRBV30 and TRBJ1-2; D is ambiguous. This CDR3 has 13 residues. Germline values: CDR1 GTSNPN, CDR2 SVGIG (reference sequence). V was clipped by 2 bases and J by 8 bases, with 15 bases between them. In DNA form, the CDR3 reads TGTGCCTGGAGTACCACGCCGACCAGGGGCTACACCTTC. This gives the protein CAWSTTPTRGYTF.

The V gene is TRBV6-1, the J gene TRBJ2-1, with 11 nucleotides matching TRBD2. The CDR3 consists of 13 residues. The trim removed 10 bases at V and 5 bases at J, leaving 4 bases unmatched. CDR1 and CDR2 from the germline V gene are MNHNS and SASEGT. The CDR3 loop is CATGTSGNNEQFF. The CDR3 region has the DNA TGTGCCACCGGGACTAGCGGAAACAATGAGCAGTTCTTC.

Details on this clone: Other nucleotide sequences in the sample specify the same CDR3. The V and J genes are TRBV4-1 and TRBJ1-5; 8 bases agree with TRBD1. V lost 2 bases to trimming and J lost 3 bases; unmatched junction nucleotides: 18. This CDR3 is 20 amino acids long. CDR1 is MGHRA and CDR2 is YSYEKL in the germline V gene. The CDR3 loop is CASSQKPGTGLDGDNQPQHF. The CDR3 DNA reads TGCGCCAGCAGCCAAAAGCCTGGGACAGGCCTTGACGGCGACAATCAGCCCCAGCATTTT.

The V call is TRBV9, the J call TRBJ1-2, with D possibly matching TRBD1 (6 bases). CDR1 is SGDLS and CDR2 is YYNGEE in the germline V gene. The CDR3 covers 14 residues. Trimming stripped 0 bases from V and 7 bases from J, with 13 bases between. The CDR3 DNA reads as TGTGCCAGCAGCGTAGTTGGACAGCCGGTTGGCTACACCTTC. Its protein product is CASSVVGQPVGYTF.

J is TRBJ2-7 and V is TRBV7-6; D might be TRBD2 (5 bases). The CDR3 contains 13 residues. Germline V CDR1 and CDR2: SGHVS, FNYEAQ. Trimming removed 4 bases at V and 4 bases at J, with 11 bases between. CDR3 amino acids: CASSSRRTYEQYF. CDR3 nucleotide sequence: TGTGCCAGCAGCTCCCGACGGACTTACGAGCAGTACTTC.

The chain carries TRBV19 and TRBJ1-3, with 9 nucleotides matching TRBD1. The V segment lost 5 bases and the J segment 0 bases; nucleotides outside the gene matches: 5. This CDR3 is 16 amino acids long. Germline assignment: CDR1 LNHDA and CDR2 SQIVND (reference sequence). In DNA, the CDR3 is TGTGCCAGTAGTCAACCGGGACAGGGCTCTGGAAACACCATATATTTT. Protein: CASSQPGQGSGNTIYF.